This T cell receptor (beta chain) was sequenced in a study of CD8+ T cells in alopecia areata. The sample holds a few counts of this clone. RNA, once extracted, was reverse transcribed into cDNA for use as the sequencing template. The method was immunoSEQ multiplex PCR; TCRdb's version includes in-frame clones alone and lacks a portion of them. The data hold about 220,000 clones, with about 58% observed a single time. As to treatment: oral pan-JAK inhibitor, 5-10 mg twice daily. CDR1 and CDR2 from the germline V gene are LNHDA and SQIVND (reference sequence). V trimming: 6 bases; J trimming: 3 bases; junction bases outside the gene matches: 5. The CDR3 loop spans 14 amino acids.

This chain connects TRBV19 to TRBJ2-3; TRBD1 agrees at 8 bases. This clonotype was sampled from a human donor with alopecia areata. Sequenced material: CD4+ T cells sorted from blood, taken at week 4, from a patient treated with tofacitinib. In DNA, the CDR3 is TGTGCCAGTAGGCCAGGGGGCTGGACAGATACGCAGTATTTT. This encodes CASRPGGWTDTQYF.